The text below deals with one TCR beta chain. Its antigen is still unknown. Base qualities are not at hand, and no much larger clone is one base apart. The data originate from a study of shared clonotypes between healthy human individuals (dated by TCRdb to the early 2020s). At the level of the whole study: The cohort included a few men and a couple of women between 18 and 49 years of age. For each donor, CD4 naive and CD4 memory were each given three plates, CD8 naive was given two plates, and CD8 memory was given one plate. Blood TCR repertoires of several healthy adults were deeply sequenced to estimate repertoire size and the extent of clonotype sharing between individuals. To increase sequencing depth and limit assay-specific biases, different laboratories used diverse techniques to prepare libraries and sequence TCR repertoires. Between about 0.94 and 8.9 billion PBMCs per donor were obtained by leukapheresis. General conclusions and limits of the study: Compared with non-shared clonotypes, clonotypes shared by all four sorted-subset donors had higher generation probabilities. Based on pairwise subsampling, the degree of clonotype sharing among donors was expected to be affected by sequencing depth. Naive subsets generally had larger estimated clonotype richness than memory subsets. The small number of donors limited the genetic and exposure-history diversity represented. About 5% of naive CD4, approximately 3.7% of naive CD8, 2.3% of memory CD4, and about 0.4% of memory CD8 clonotypes were shared across several donors. Incomplete sequencing was indicated by rarefaction of sorted-subset datasets, despite the large sequencing depth. Sampling was restricted to blood, and TCR repertoires in tissues likely differ from the TCR repertoires found in blood.

The CDR1 and CDR2 encoded by the germline V gene (reference sequence) are SEHNR and FQNEAQ. The CDR3 covers 15 residues, taking in both the cysteine and the phenylalanine. Only the CDR3 DNA is retained, 45 bases long and in frame from the first base. V and J are trimmed by 1 base and 3 bases, and the gene matches miss 4 bases of the junction. Donors were healthy HIV-negative adults with no recently reported acute infections or vaccinations. Every donor was a Caucasian adult residing in Nashville, Tennessee, USA. CD4+ T cells were enriched by magnetic negative selection, after which naive cells were positively selected on CD45RA and the negative fraction was taken as the memory subset. Blood was obtained by leukapheresis, after which PBMCs were separated by Ficoll-Histopaque density gradient centrifugation and cryopreserved in liquid nitrogen vapor phase. Analytical flow cytometry was used to check the purity and quantity of every magnetically sorted T cell population. Genomic DNA was isolated from every sorted fraction and measured by UV absorbance on a Nanodrop 2000c.

Using the deep immunoSEQ assay, multiplex PCR amplified TCR CDR3 regions from genomic DNA. Extracted genomic DNA from each cell subset was spread evenly across all wells of several immunoSEQ 96-well plates, with each plate serving as a replicate. For sorted subsets, about 200 ng genomic DNA, equal to 30,000 to 35,000 T cell genomes, was loaded into each replicate PCR. Purified libraries were measured with a Qubit 3.0 fluorometer, size-checked on a Bioanalyzer 2100, and measured again with the KAPA Library Quantification kit. A separate single-read 150-cycle Illumina NextSeq 550 flow cell was used to sequence each immunoSEQ 96-well plate. Turning to the authors' computational methods: Because the immunoSEQ output included only junctional sequences and no quality scores, the filtering could not be the same as the filtering used for full-length reads. To assign V/J genes and CDR3, sequences were annotated against IMGT germline references using PyIR, a Python wrapper for IgBLAST v1.9. Reads were removed for weak V/J assignments (E-value above 1e-6), missing CDR3, stop codons, out-of-frame junctions, or ambiguous translated residues. V3J clonotypes were defined as sequences sharing the same inferred V gene, J gene, and CDR3 amino acid sequence. Percentage overlap between repertoires was calculated by dividing the number of shared unique clonotypes by the size of the smaller repertoire. RTK rarefaction, the Chao1 estimator, and Recon v2.1 estimates of unobserved clonotypes were used to assess repertoire richness. Generation probabilities for all TCRbeta clonotypes obtained by the gDNA method from several donors were computed using OLGA. The source is immuneACCESS, and TCRdb retained only in-frame sequences with V and J called. Part of the clones is not carried over; for the studies checked, unresolved V genes explain less than half of this, and the remainder is unexplained. V and J calls and clone size are those listed in that table; D and trimming were worked out from the DNA. This sample has over 1.4 million clones in its table, and more than 95% of those were observed once. About 1% of the sample is taken by the ten largest.

Material: naive CD4+ T cells sorted from blood. The sample's cell subset or site label is to be understood as: CD45RA+ positively selected. The rearrangement joined TRBV7-9 to TRBJ2-3; TRBD1 agrees with 7 junctional bases. The sequence was collected from a man aged 30 to 45 in good health. The CDR3 here reads CASSLGDRQTDTQYF. The sequenced DNA is TGTGCCAGCAGCTTAGGGGACAGACAGACAGATACGCAGTATTTT.